Each of the 30 T cell receptor beta chains below was sequenced from the same sample in a study of cytomegalovirus exposure and HLA in healthy donors. Both 60 Vbeta primers and 13 Jbeta primers went into the PCR. Method: immunoSEQ multiplex PCR; TCRdb's copy keeps in-frame clones and lacks some. This table has more than 150,000 clones, around four fifths appearing once. The sequenced sample consisted of PBMCs. The origin of the receptors is a woman younger than 30 in good health and CMV-seronegative.

The chain carries TRBV19 and TRBJ2-1; 13 bases match TRBD2. The CDR3 is 15 residues long. Germline V gives CDR1 LNHDA, CDR2 SQIVND (reference sequence). V dropped 6 bases and J dropped 6; count of bases not matched to a gene: 5. CDR3 DNA sequence: TGTGCCAGTAGCAGGACTAGCGGGGGAGTCAATGAGCAGTTCTTC. Its protein product is CASSRTSGGVNEQFF.

The rearrangement uses TRBV18 and TRBJ1-4; the match to TRBD1 covers 8 bases. The CDR3 is made up of 14 amino acids. The junction had 6 bases not matched to a gene; V was cut back by 4 bases and J by 8 bases. Germline lookup yields CDR1 KGHSH and CDR2 LQKENI. The CDR3 reads CASSRDRTGEKLFF. The CDR3 DNA is TGTGCCAGCTCACGGGACAGGACGGGAGAAAAACTGTTTTTT.

The V call is TRBV29-1, the J call TRBJ2-1; D perhaps matches TRBD2 (7 bases). CDR1 SQVTM and CDR2 ANQGSEA come from the germline V gene. Trimming removed 0 bases at V and 6 bases at J, with 18 bases between. The length of the CDR3 is 16 residues. CDR3 residues: CSVEDPPGGPRNEQFF. For the CDR3, the DNA is TGCAGCGTTGAAGATCCACCCGGGGGGCCTCGCAATGAGCAGTTCTTC.

The V and J genes are TRBV6-4 and TRBJ1-5; D may be TRBD1 (6 bases). V was clipped by 9 bases and J by 1 base, with 22 bases between them. The CDR3 consists of 17 residues. Germline V CDR1 and CDR2: MRHNA, SNTAGT. The CDR3 loop is CASEGDRGQGSNQPQHF. The CDR3 DNA reads TGTGCCAGTGAGGGGGATCGCGGACAAGGAAGCAATCAGCCCCAGCATTTT.

The chain links TRBV6-5 to TRBJ1-2; unclear D gene. Germline V lookup: CDR1 MNHEY, CDR2 SVGAGI. V lost 5 bases and J 8 bases, leaving 15 bases between the germline ends. CDR3 length equals 13 residues. CDR3 region: CASSERVGGGYTF. CDR3 DNA sequence: TGTGCCAGCAGTGAACGGGTGGGAGGGGGCTACACCTTC.

The chain is built from TRBV11-2 and TRBJ1-1, with 10 bases that match TRBD1. This CDR3 contains 18 residues. Germline assignment: CDR1 SGHAT and CDR2 FQNNGV. V lost 5 bases, J lost 2 bases, and 14 bases stayed unmatched. CDR3 nucleotides: TGTGCCAGCAGCCCTCACTCCGGGACAGGGGCAGGAAACACTGAAGCTTTCTTT. It codes for CASSPHSGTGAGNTEAFF.

V and J are TRBV5-1 and TRBJ1-1, with D possibly TRBD1 on 6 matching bases. The CDR3 has 14 residues. Germline loops: CDR1 SGHRS, CDR2 YFSETQ. Trimming stripped 7 bases from V and 1 base from J, with 14 bases between. As DNA, the CDR3 is TGCGCCAGCTACACGGGGGGGGCGAACACTGAAGCTTTCTTT. Translated: CASYTGGANTEAFF.

This chain joins TRBV7-9 and TRBJ2-2; D might be TRBD1 (6 bases). Germline CDR1 is SEHNR and CDR2 is FQNEAQ (reference sequence). V lost 7 bases and J lost 4, with 19 bases in between. The CDR3 consists of 16 residues. The CDR3 sequence: CASIQRAGAGTGELFF. The DNA for the CDR3 is TGTGCCAGCATCCAGAGGGCAGGGGCGGGCACCGGGGAGCTGTTTTTT.

This chain connects TRBV9 to TRBJ2-7; D ambiguous. This CDR3 has 14 residues. CDR1 is SGDLS, CDR2 YYNGEE, per germline. Trimming removed 0 bases at V and 1 base at J, with 8 bases between. In nucleotides, the CDR3 is TGTGCCAGCAGCGTAGGGCCTAGTTCCTACGAGCAGTACTTC. This codes for CASSVGPSSYEQYF. Variable domain in full (rest from reference TRBV9 and TRBJ2-7): DSGVTQTPKHLITATGQRVTLRCSPRSGDLSVYWYQQSLDQGLQFLIQYYNGEERAKGNILERFSAQQFPDLHSELNLSSLELGDSALYFCASSVGPSSYEQYFGPGTRLTVT.

The chain recombines TRBV5-5 with TRBJ1-2; D possibly corresponds to TRBD1 (6 bases). CDR1 and CDR2 from the germline V gene are SGHKS and YYEKEE (reference sequence). V was trimmed by 0 bases and J by 2 bases, leaving 11 bases between them. The CDR3 runs to 15 residues. The CDR3 nucleotides read TGTGCCAGCAGCTTGGCCGGCCAGGGGAACTATGGCTACACCTTC. It encodes CASSLAGQGNYGYTF.

This chain uses TRBV12-5 with TRBJ2-5, with TRBD2 matching 8 bases. CDR3 length: 15 amino acids. CDR1 and CDR2 (germline): LGHNT, FRNRAP. V lost 7 bases and J lost 1; bases outside the gene matches: 8. CDR3 coding DNA: TGTGCTAGTGCCTCCCGGGGGGGCCCCCAAGAGACCCAGTACTTC. Amino acid sequence: CASASRGGPQETQYF.

The V and J genes are TRBV6-1 and TRBJ1-2; TRBD1 aligns across 8 bases. CDR1 is MNHNS and CDR2 is SASEGT in the germline V gene. The CDR3 totals 14 residues. V lost 1 base and J lost 5; bases outside the gene matches: 3. The CDR3 here is CASSEGTGGYGYTF. The DNA for the CDR3 is TGTGCCAGCAGTGAAGGCACAGGGGGGTATGGCTACACCTTC.

The chain couples TRBV2 to TRBJ2-1; D is possibly TRBD2 (6 bases). The ends were cut back, 2 bases at V and 2 bases at J, with 7 bases in the middle. The CDR3 is made up of 14 amino acids. Looked up from germline, CDR1 is SNHLY and CDR2 is FYNNEI. The CDR3 loop is CASSETGAYNEQFF. The CDR3 region has the DNA TGTGCCAGCAGTGAAACGGGGGCCTACAATGAGCAGTTCTTC.

This clone was picked up one time. CDR3: CASSYSTGQDGYTF. The CDR3 DNA sequence: TGTGCCAGCAGTTACTCGACAGGGCAGGACGGCTACACCTTC. This chain joins TRBV6-6 and TRBJ1-2; 7 bases are shared with TRBD1. Germline lookup yields CDR1 MNHNY and CDR2 SVGAGI (reference sequence). V shed 0 bases, J shed 8 bases, and the junction held 6 bases outside the gene matches. The CDR3 consists of 14 residues.

V usage is TRBV5-1 and J usage is TRBJ2-1; a possible D gene is TRBD1 (7 bases). Trimming left V 0 bases short and J 10 bases short, with 38 bases between. Germline CDR1 reads SGHRS; CDR2 reads YFSETQ. The length of the CDR3 is 22 residues. The CDR3 DNA sequence: TGCGCCAGCAGCTTGGGCTACCCAGGGGGGCTCGGGGGCCTGTCCCAACGACGGGAGCAGTTCTTC. Its protein is CASSLGYPGGLGGLSQRREQFF.

This rearrangement joins TRBV9 to TRBJ1-1; 7 positions agree with TRBD1. CDR3 length: 15 residues. Germline CDR1 is SGDLS and CDR2 is YYNGEE. The V gene end was trimmed by 1 base and the J gene end by 0 bases; junction bases not matched to a gene: 3. In DNA, the CDR3 is TGTGCCAGCAGCGTAACAGGGGCCATGAACACTGAAGCTTTCTTT. Translated, it gives CASSVTGAMNTEAFF.

A remark on this clone: The sample has other DNA sequences that encode this CDR3 too. The chain recombines TRBV5-1 with TRBJ2-7; 15 nucleotides agree with TRBD2. The V and J ends lost 2 bases and 6 bases, in that order; junction bases with no gene match: 3. Germline V gene sequence: CDR1 SGHRS, CDR2 YFSETQ. CDR3 length: 15 residues. The CDR3 sequence is CASSLGLAGGLEQYF. The CDR3 bases are TGCGCCAGCAGCTTAGGACTAGCGGGGGGGCTCGAGCAGTACTTC.

In nucleotides, the CDR3 is TGTGCCAGCAGCTTAGGTGGCAGCTACAATGAGCAGTTCTTC. Protein sequence: CASSLGGSYNEQFF. The chain carries TRBV7-2 and TRBJ2-1; the D is unclear. CDR3 length: 14 residues. Between the trimmed V and J ends, which lost 1 base and 3 bases, there was a span of 7 bases. The germline CDR1 and CDR2 sequences are SGHTA and FQGNSA.

The chain couples TRBV6-1 to TRBJ2-1; 15 nucleotides align to TRBD2. This CDR3 contains 18 residues. V gave up 0 bases and J gave up 4 bases; unmatched junction bases: 4. Germline loops: CDR1 MNHNS, CDR2 SASEGT. CDR3 in amino acids: CASSEAGLAGGIYNEQFF. The CDR3 DNA follows: TGTGCCAGCAGTGAAGCGGGACTAGCGGGGGGAATTTACAATGAGCAGTTCTTC.

In nucleotides, the CDR3 is TGTGCCAGCAGCCGGACTATTTCCTACAATGAGCAGTTCTTC. This codes for CASSRTISYNEQFF. This chain uses TRBV7-2 with TRBJ2-1; possibly TRBD2 for D (6 bases). This CDR3 has 14 residues. The germline V gene encodes CDR1 SGHTA and CDR2 FQGNSA. V was pared by 5 bases and J by 1 base, with 9 bases between.

The gene calls are TRBV27 and TRBJ1-6; weak D call: TRBD1 (5 bases). CDR3 length: 15 amino acids. V was pared by 1 base and J by 7 bases, with 11 bases between. From germline, CDR1 is MNHEY and CDR2 SMNVEV (reference sequence). DNA for the CDR3: TGTGCCAGCAGTTTATTTCCAGGGTTCAATTCACCCCTCCACTTT. Protein: CASSLFPGFNSPLHF.

V gene TRBV29-1 combines with J gene TRBJ1-2, with TRBD1 matching 8 bases. V shed 2 bases, J shed 5 bases, and the junction held 10 bases outside the gene matches. Germline lookup yields CDR1 SQVTM and CDR2 ANQGSEA. This CDR3 contains 15 residues. CDR3 sequence: CSVEPLGGQEYGYTF. CDR3 sequence (DNA): TGCAGCGTTGAACCCCTCGGGGGACAGGAGTATGGCTACACCTTC.

V usage is TRBV11-2 and J usage is TRBJ1-3; 8 bases match TRBD1. CDR3 length: 19 residues. The ends lost 2 bases at V and 2 bases at J; junction bases unmatched: 14. The germline CDR1 and CDR2 sequences are SGHAT and FQNNGV. The CDR3 spells CASSLRQGAPPDPGNTIYF. CDR3 coding DNA: TGTGCCAGCAGCTTACGTCAGGGGGCACCACCAGACCCTGGAAACACCATATATTTT.

V usage is TRBV29-1 and J usage is TRBJ1-2, with D perhaps TRBD1 (5 bases). From germline, CDR1 is SQVTM and CDR2 ANQGSEA. The CDR3 covers 14 residues. V gave up 3 bases and J gave up 4 bases, with 15 bases separating them. The CDR3 DNA reads TGCAGCGTTGAGGGCGTGGAGGGGAGCTATGGCTACACCTTC. Its protein product is CSVEGVEGSYGYTF.

The chain uses TRBV11-3 and TRBJ2-7, with 8 nucleotides matching TRBD1. The length of the CDR3 is 15 residues. J gave up 3 bases and V 5 bases, and 9 bases lay outside the gene matches. Germline CDR1 is SGHNT and CDR2 is YENEEA. CDR3: CASSADRARDYEQYF. The CDR3 DNA is TGTGCCAGCAGCGCGGACAGGGCGAGGGACTACGAGCAGTACTTC.

The chain has TRBV10-1 and TRBJ1-2; a possible D gene is TRBD1 (5 bases). The CDR3 is 13 amino acids. CDR1 and CDR2 from the germline V gene are WNHNN and SYGVQD (reference sequence). The V end was cut by 5 bases, the J end by 3 bases, with 10 bases between. CDR3 sequence reads: CASSTGTYYGYTF. The CDR3 DNA reads TGCGCCAGCAGTACAGGAACTTACTATGGCTACACCTTC.

The chain links TRBV19 to TRBJ1-2; possible D gene TRBD1, 5 bases. Trimming cost V 3 bases and J 4 bases, with 12 bases left between them. From germline, CDR1 is LNHDA and CDR2 SQIVND (reference sequence). The CDR3 runs to 14 residues. This chain's CDR3 is CASSMAQGGYGYTF. CDR3 DNA sequence: TGTGCCAGTAGTATGGCTCAGGGTGGCTATGGCTACACCTTC.

The chain joins TRBV5-1 to TRBJ1-1; D possibly corresponds to TRBD1 (5 bases). The CDR3 spans 14 residues. Germline loops: CDR1 SGHRS, CDR2 YFSETQ. With 6 bases removed from V and 3 bases from J, the gap between germline ends came to 15 bases. The CDR3 DNA follows: TGCGCCAGCACCCGGTGGGCGGGGGACACTGAAGCTTTCTTT. This translates into CASTRWAGDTEAFF.

This clone appeared a few times. The chain combines TRBV5-1 with TRBJ2-1; 13 bases agree with TRBD2. This CDR3 comprises 19 residues. The ends lost 4 bases at V and 2 bases at J; junction bases unmatched: 12. CDR1 SGHRS and CDR2 YFSETQ come from the germline V gene. The CDR3, as DNA: TGCGCCAGCAGCCTAAGGGTGGGACTAGCGGGGCCCCCCTACAATGAGCAGTTCTTC. This sequence encodes CASSLRVGLAGPPYNEQFF.

The CDR3 region is CASSEEAGGPKETQYF. CDR3 bases: TGTGCCAGCAGTGAAGAGGCAGGGGGGCCCAAAGAGACCCAGTACTTC. The V call is TRBV6-1, the J call TRBJ2-5; D may be TRBD1 (7 bases). This CDR3 region has 16 residues. Looked up from germline, CDR1 is MNHNS and CDR2 is SASEGT. V dropped 1 base and J dropped 3 bases, with 15 bases sitting between them.